This T cell receptor (beta chain) originates from a study of blood T cells in healthy people across ages (dated by TCRdb to between 2015 and 2016). Notes on the research overall: In model experiments, template switching captured roughly one uniquely barcoded TCR beta cDNA molecule for every two T cells. Using deep sequencing normalized with unique cDNA molecular identifiers, the study measured how TCR beta repertoire diversity changes with age. Donors of different ages were randomly distributed across sequencing lanes to avoid experimental bias. Two additional independent replicas of 1 million unique cDNA reads from the same blood draw were analyzed for two donors (one aged 18 to 29 and one aged 80 or older). The donors were split into four age groups: young (average about 16 years), middle-aged (more than 35), aged (more than 55) and long-lived (approximately 80). Study-wide conclusions, independent of this receptor: Total diversity estimates from one million sequenced T cells were considered lower bounds and underestimates. Because the CMV infection status of the donors was unknown, age-related changes in expanded clonotypes may potentially have been confounded. Because profiling used bulk unsorted PBMCs, naive and antigen-experienced compartments could not be compared conclusively. The percentage of naive T cells measured by flow cytometry correlated strongly with observed TCR beta diversity. Compared with the aged group, more naive CD4+ T cells, fewer expanded clones and increased TCR diversity were shown by the long-lived group, suggesting age selection. As age increased, observed TCR beta diversity per million T cells dropped in a roughly linear way, and a significant reduction was already evident by age around 41.

Notes on this clonotype: Its antigen has not been determined. Nothing much larger sits one base from this clone, and base qualities are not available.

The method behind the library was 5' RACE. These reads were obtained on an Illumina HiSeq 2500. A second about 6 to 11 cycle PCR used a sample-barcoded 5' primer and a J-beta primer mix. A unique molecular identifier was introduced onto each TCR beta cDNA molecule by a template-switch 5' adaptor carrying 12 random nucleotides. Each sample yielded at least 3 million CDR3-containing paired-end reads. The Mint cDNA synthesis kit, primed by a TRBC-specific oligonucleotide, was used to synthesize first-strand cDNA from all RNA. After uracil-DNA glycosylase treatment, a first 18-cycle PCR used universal primers M1SS and BC2_uni_R on all cDNA. The study's processing was this. Normalization of each sample was performed by random selection of 1 million high-quality reads, each carrying a distinct molecular identifier. Reads sharing molecular identifiers were discarded rather than binned into consensus sequences. MiTCR, with a Q25 quality threshold and the strictest error-elimination algorithm, was used for CDR3 identification, clonotype clustering and error correction. A nonparametric unseen species model with Euler transformation was used to estimate lower-bound total TCR beta diversity. Through fastp at Q25 and MiXCR, TCRdb rebuilt clones from the public reads, retaining in-frame beta chains. One record per CDR3 amino acid sequence lists the most common genes and DNA. In this record, the V and J calls reflect TCRdb's handling and not the investigators' own analysis. This sample gives under 1 million distinct CDR3 sequences in total; roughly 44% of them show up just once. The biggest ten clones account for under 20% of the sample.

Systemically healthy Caucasian individuals from Russia, about 38 in total and aged roughly 6 to 95 years, were included as donors. Each donor gave 8 to 10 milliliters of peripheral blood, drawn into EDTA-treated Vacutainer tubes. Ficoll-Paque density-gradient centrifugation was used to isolate PBMCs, with at least 7 million per sample. Trizol reagent was used to extract total RNA from the PBMCs, yielding at least 5 micrograms per sample. For every donor, flow cytometry on a PBMC aliquot measured the percentage of naive CD45RAhigh/CD27high T cells. The specimen sequenced was blood. This receptor was identified in a man in his fifties or sixties in good health.

The nucleotide sequence is given as TGTGCCAGCAGCAGGACTAGCGGGGGAGAACAAGAGACCCAGTACTTC. The encoded protein is CASSRTSGGEQETQYF. This sequence uses TRBV7-2 and TRBJ2-5, with 13 middle bases fitting TRBD2. V lost 5 bases and J lost 2 bases, and the count of bases not matched to a germline gene is 5. The CDR3 spans 16 residues, from the cysteine through the phenylalanine. Only the CDR3 DNA stays, 48 bases, in frame from base 1. The germline V gene specifies SGHTA as CDR1 and FQGNSA as CDR2.